These 2 T cell receptor beta chains share one sample of origin, sequenced in a study of cytomegalovirus exposure and HLA in healthy donors. PCR amplification relied on 60 Vbeta primers (plus 13 Jbeta primers). Profiled with immunoSEQ multiplex PCR; TCRdb holds only in-frame clones, not every one. The profile shows around 100,000 clones, around 85% of them singletons. Sequenced: PBMCs. The receptors derive from a man younger than 30 in good health and CMV-seronegative.

The rearrangement links TRBV28 to TRBJ1-1, with 8 bases matching TRBD1. Per the germline V gene, CDR1 is MDHEN and CDR2 is SYDVKM. The CDR3 has 14 residues. V lost 5 bases to trimming and J lost 3 bases; unmatched junction nucleotides: 5. The CDR3 spells CASSHQGADTEAFF. The CDR3 region has the DNA TGTGCCAGCAGTCACCAGGGGGCCGACACTGAAGCTTTCTTT.

In its sample, this clone was seen a few times. The genes are TRBV10-3 and TRBJ1-2; D may be TRBD1 (6 bases). V lost 4 bases and J 6 bases, leaving 18 bases between the germline ends. Germline-derived CDR1 and CDR2 are ENHRY and SYGVKD. CDR3 size: 15 residues. The CDR3 region is CAISALTGAGDGYTF. CDR3 nucleotide sequence: TGTGCCATCAGTGCCTTGACAGGCGCGGGGGATGGCTACACCTTC.